This record concerns one T cell receptor (beta chain) sequence. The target antigen is unknown. A junction end diverges from the germline sequence, so it may reflect a read error. This sample was taken from a study of cytomegalovirus exposure and HLA in healthy donors. The CDR3 sequence is 14 residues long. Germline CDR1 and CDR2: LNHDA and SQIVND (reference sequence). Study findings and constraints: The authors confirmed in vitro that three CMV-associated chains were specific for CMV antigens. Exclusion as indistinguishable affected some V segments, including TRBV6-2 and TRBV6-3.

Primers included in the PCR were 60 Vbeta and 13 Jbeta primers. Only in-frame clones appear in the TCRdb table, and some are missing; sequencing was by immunoSEQ multiplex PCR. The sample contains roughly 130,000 clones, approximately 82% of which appear only once. The receptor's source is a man in his forties or fifties in good health and CMV-seronegative. The chain carries TRBV19 and TRBJ2-3, with D maybe TRBD1 (5 bases). Material: PBMCs. The CDR3 DNA reads as TGTGCCAGTAGTATAGGGCATCAAACAGGTACGCAGTATTTT. Its translation: CASSIGHQTGTQYF.